This T cell receptor (beta chain) was recovered during a study of blood T cell repertoires in COVID-19. Study as a whole: Donors in the United States, Italy and Spain gave samples during acute or convalescent COVID-19. PBMCs, B-cell-depleted T cells, or T cells were the source of the cDNA or gDNA that made up the material.

Authors' processing steps: Estimation of nucleated cell counts relied on the amplification of reference gene primers. Method: immunoSEQ multiplex PCR; TCRdb's copy keeps in-frame clones and lacks some. The DNA gave D and trimming, while V, J and clone size come from that table. The sample contains 95,000 to 150,000 clones, 86% of which appear only once. Trimming pared 2 bases from V and 5 bases from J, leaving 9 bases between. The germline gives CDR1 SGHTA, CDR2 FQGNSA. CDR3 length equals 14 residues. The sample was peripheral blood. The TCR sequence derives from a man aged 40-50 years with acute or convalescent COVID-19. The V and J genes are TRBV7-2 and TRBJ1-4; D is perhaps TRBD1 (5 bases). CDR3 sequence (DNA): TGTGCCAGCAGCTTATCCCAGGGAAATGAAAAACTGTTTTTT. As protein: CASSLSQGNEKLFF.